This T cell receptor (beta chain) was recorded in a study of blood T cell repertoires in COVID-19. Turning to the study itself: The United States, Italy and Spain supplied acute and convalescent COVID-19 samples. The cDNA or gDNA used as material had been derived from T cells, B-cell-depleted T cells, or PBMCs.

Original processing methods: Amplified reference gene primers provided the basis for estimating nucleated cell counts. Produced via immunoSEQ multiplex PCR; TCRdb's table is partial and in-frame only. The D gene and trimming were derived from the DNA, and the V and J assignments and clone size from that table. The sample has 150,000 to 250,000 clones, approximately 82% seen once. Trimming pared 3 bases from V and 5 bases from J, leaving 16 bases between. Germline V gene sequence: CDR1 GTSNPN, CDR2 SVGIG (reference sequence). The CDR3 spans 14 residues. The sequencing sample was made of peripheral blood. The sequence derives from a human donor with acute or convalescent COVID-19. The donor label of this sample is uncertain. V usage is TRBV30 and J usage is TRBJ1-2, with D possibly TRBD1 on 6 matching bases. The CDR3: CAWRVGQSGYGYTF. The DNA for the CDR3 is TGTGCCTGGAGGGTCGGACAGAGCGGATATGGCTACACCTTC.